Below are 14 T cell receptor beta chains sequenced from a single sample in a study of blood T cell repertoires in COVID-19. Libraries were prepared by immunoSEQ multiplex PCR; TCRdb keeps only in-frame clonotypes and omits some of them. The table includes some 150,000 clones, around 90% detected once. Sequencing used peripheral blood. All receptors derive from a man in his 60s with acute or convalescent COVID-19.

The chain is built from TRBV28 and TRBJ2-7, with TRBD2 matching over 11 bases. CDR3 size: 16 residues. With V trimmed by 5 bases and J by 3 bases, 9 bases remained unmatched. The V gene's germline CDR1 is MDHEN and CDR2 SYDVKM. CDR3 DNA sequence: TGTGCCAGCAGTACCCCGACTAGCGGGGCTCGCTACGAGCAGTACTTC. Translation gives CASSTPTSGARYEQYF.

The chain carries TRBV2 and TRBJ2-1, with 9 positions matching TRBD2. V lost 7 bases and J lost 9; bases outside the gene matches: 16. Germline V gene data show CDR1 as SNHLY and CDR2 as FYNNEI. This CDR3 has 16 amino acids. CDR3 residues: CASKLTLAGGPGEQFF. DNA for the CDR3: TGTGCCAGCAAGCTCACTTTGGCGGGGGGGCCTGGTGAGCAGTTCTTC. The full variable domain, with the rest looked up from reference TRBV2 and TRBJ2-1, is EPEVTQTPSHQVTQMGQEVILRCVPISNHLYFYWYRQILGQKVEFLVSFYNNEISEKSEIFDDQFSVERPDGSNFTLKIRSTKLEDSAMYFCASKLTLAGGPGEQFFGPGTRLTVL.

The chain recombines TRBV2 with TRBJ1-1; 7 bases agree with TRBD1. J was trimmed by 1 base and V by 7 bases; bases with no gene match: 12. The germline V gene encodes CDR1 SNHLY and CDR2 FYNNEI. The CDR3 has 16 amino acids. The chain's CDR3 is CASNNRGGRRNTEAFF. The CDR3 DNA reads TGTGCCAGCAATAATAGAGGGGGCCGAAGGAACACTGAAGCTTTCTTT.

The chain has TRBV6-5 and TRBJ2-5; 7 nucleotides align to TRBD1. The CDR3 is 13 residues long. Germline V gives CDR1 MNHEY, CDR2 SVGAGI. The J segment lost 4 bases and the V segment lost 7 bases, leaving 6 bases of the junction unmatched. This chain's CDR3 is CASKKTGRETQYF. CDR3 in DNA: TGTGCCAGCAAGAAGACAGGGAGAGAGACCCAGTACTTC.

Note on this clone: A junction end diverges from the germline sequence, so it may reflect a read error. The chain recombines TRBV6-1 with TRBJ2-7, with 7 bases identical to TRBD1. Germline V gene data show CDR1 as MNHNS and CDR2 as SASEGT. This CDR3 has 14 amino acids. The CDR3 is CASSDRDRTQRADF. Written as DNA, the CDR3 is TGTGCCAGCAGTGACCGGGACAGAACTCAAAGGGCAGACTTC.

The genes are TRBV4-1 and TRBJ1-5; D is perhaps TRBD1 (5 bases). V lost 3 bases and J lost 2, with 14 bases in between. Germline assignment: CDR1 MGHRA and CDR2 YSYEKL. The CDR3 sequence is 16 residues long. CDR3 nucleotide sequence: TGCGCCAGCAGCCATATTGGCGGGGGTGGCAATCAGCCCCAGCATTTT. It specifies CASSHIGGGGNQPQHF.

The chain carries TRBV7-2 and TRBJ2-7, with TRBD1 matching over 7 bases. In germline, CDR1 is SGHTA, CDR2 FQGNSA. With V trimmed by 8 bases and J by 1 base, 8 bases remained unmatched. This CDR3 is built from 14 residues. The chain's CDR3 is CASSRTGSSYEQYF. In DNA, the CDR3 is TGTGCCAGCTCCAGGACAGGTTCTTCCTACGAGCAGTACTTC.

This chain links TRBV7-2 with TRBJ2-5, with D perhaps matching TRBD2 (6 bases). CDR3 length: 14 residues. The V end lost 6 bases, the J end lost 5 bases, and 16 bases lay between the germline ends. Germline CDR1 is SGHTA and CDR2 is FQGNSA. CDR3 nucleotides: TGTGCCAGCAGATCCGGAGGGGCTAGGGAGACCCAGTACTTC. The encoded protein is CASRSGGARETQYF. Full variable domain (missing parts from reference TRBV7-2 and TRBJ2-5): GAGVSQSPSNKVTEKGKDVELRCDPISGHTALYWYRQSLGQGLEFLIYFQGNSAPDKSGLPSDRFSAERTGGSVSTLTIQRTQQEDSAVYLCASRSGGARETQYFGPGTRLLVL.

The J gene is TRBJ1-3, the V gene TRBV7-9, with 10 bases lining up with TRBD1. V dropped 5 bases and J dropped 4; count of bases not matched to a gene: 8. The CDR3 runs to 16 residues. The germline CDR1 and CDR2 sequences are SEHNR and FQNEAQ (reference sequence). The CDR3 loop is CASSPRGQGRGNTIYF. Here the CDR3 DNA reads TGTGCCAGCAGCCCCCGGGGACAGGGGAGAGGAAACACCATATATTTT.

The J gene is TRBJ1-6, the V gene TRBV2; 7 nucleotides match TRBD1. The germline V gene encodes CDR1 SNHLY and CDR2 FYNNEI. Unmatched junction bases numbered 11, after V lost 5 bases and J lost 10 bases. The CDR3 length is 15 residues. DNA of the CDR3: TGTGCCAGCAGTCTCCGGGACAGCGTGGGATCACCCCTCCACTTT. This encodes CASSLRDSVGSPLHF. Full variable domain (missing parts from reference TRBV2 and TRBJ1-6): EPEVTQTPSHQVTQMGQEVILRCVPISNHLYFYWYRQILGQKVEFLVSFYNNEISEKSEIFDDQFSVERPDGSNFTLKIRSTKLEDSAMYFCASSLRDSVGSPLHFGNGTRLTVT.

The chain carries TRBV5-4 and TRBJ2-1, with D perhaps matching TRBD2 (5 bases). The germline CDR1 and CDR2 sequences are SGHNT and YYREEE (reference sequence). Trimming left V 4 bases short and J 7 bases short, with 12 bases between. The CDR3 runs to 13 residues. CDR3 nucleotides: TGTGCCAGCAGCGGAGGCGTGGTAAATGAGCAGTTCTTC. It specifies CASSGGVVNEQFF.

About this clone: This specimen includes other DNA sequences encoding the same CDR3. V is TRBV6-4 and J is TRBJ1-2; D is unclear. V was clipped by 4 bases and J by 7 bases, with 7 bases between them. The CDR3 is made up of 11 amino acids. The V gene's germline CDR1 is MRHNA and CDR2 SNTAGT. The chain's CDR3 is CASSGGFGYTF. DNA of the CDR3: TGTGCCAGCAGTGGCGGGTTTGGCTACACCTTC.

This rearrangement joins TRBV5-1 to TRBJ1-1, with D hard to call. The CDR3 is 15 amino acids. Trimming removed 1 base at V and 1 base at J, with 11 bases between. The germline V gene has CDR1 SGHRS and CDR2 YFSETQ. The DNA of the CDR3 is TGCGCCAGCAGCTTGTTTCGCGAGGCGAACACTGAAGCTTTCTTT. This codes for CASSLFREANTEAFF.

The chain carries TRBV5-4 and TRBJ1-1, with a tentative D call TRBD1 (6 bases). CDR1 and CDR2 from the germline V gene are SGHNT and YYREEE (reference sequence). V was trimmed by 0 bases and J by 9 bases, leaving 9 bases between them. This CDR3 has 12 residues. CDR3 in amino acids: CASSLGTVQAFF. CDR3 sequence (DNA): TGTGCCAGCAGCTTGGGGACAGTGCAAGCTTTCTTT.